This record covers a single TCR beta chain. Its antigen is unidentified. For TCR beta, libraries came from iRepertoire HTBI primers and Arm-PCR of CDR3 regions. TCRdb called the multiplex PCR reads again in MiXCR, with one record for every CDR3 protein. The sample has roughly 420,000 distinct CDR3 sequences; less than 15% are singletons. The data originate from a study of regulatory T cells in long-lasting Graves disease. The study, taken as a whole, reports: It was peripheral blood alone, not thyroid tissue, that was studied.

Trimming left V 7 bases short and J 4 bases short, with 16 bases between. Germline CDR1 SQVTM, CDR2 ANQGSEA. This CDR3 contains 13 residues. Time point in this sample: newly diagnosed GD, antithyroid drugs for less than 3 months. Making the TCR library involved RNA that had been extracted from PBMCs. These data were also filed under a second study, of T cells in Graves' hyperthyroidism and ophthalmopathy. That investigation notes: In making diagnoses, clinical symptoms, serum thyroxine and TRAb, thyroid ultrasound and orbital computed tomography were all used.

The sample consisted of peripheral blood mononuclear cells (PBMCs), taken at new diagnosis, from a patient treated with antithyroid drugs. The receptor's source is a woman in her fifties or sixties with Graves disease. V and J are TRBV29-1 and TRBJ1-2; possible D gene TRBD1, 6 bases. CDR3 amino acids: CSAPAGAPYGYTF. The CDR3 DNA reads as TGCAGCGCCCCCGCGGGGGCTCCCTATGGCTACACCTTC.